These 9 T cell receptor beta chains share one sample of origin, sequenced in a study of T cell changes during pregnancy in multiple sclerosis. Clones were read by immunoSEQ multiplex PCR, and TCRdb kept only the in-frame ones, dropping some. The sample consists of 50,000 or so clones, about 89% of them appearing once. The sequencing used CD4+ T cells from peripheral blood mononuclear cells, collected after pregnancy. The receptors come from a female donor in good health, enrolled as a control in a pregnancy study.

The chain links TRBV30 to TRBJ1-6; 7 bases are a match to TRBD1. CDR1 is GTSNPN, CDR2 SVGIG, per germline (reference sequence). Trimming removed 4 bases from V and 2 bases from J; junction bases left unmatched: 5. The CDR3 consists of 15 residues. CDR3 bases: TGTGCCTGGAATAGCAGGGGGACCTATAATTCACCCCTCCACTTT. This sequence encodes CAWNSRGTYNSPLHF.

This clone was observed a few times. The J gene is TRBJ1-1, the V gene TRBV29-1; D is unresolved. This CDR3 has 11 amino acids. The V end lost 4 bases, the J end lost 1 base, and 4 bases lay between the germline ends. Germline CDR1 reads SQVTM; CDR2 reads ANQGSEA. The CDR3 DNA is TGCAGCGTTGTGAGGAACACTGAAGCTTTCTTT. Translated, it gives CSVVRNTEAFF. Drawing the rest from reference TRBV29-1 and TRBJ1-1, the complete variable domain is SAVISQKPSRDICQRGTSLTIQCQVDSQVTMMFWYRQQPGQSLTLIATANQGSEATYESGFVIDKFPISRPNLTFSTLTVSNMSPEDSSIYLCSVVRNTEAFFGQGTRLTVV.

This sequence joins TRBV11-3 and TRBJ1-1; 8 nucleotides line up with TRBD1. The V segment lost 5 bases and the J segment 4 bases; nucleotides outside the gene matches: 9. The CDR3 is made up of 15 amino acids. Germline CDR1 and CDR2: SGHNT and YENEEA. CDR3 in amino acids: CASSPRPGQGTEAFF. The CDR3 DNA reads TGTGCCAGCAGCCCCAGGCCAGGACAGGGCACTGAAGCTTTCTTT.

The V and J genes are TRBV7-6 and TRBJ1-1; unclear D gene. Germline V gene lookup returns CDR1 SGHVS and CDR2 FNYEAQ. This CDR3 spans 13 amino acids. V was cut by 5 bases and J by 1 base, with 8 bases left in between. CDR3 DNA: TGTGCCAGCAGCATCGACTGGAACACTGAAGCTTTCTTT. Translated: CASSIDWNTEAFF. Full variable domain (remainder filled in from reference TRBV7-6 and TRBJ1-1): GAGVSQSPRYKVTKRGQDVALRCDPISGHVSLYWYRQALGQGPEFLTYFNYEAQQDKSGLPNDRFSAERPEGSISTLTIQRTEQRDSAMYRCASSIDWNTEAFFGQGTRLTVV.

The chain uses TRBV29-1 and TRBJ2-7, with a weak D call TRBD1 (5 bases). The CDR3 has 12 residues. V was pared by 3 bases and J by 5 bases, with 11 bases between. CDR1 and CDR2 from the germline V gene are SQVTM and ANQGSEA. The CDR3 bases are TGCAGCGTTGAGTCAGGGATCGACGAGCAGTACTTC. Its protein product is CSVESGIDEQYF.

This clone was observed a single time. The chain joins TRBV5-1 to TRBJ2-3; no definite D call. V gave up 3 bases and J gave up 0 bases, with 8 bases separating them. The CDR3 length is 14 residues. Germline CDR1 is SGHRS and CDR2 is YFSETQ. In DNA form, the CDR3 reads TGCGCCAGCAGCTCCCTAACTAGCACAGATACGCAGTATTTT. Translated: CASSSLTSTDTQYF. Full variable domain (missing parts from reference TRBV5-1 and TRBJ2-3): KAGVTQTPRYLIKTRGQQVTLSCSPISGHRSVSWYQQTPGQGLQFLFEYFSETQRNKGNFPGRFSGRQFSNSRSEMNVSTLELGDSALYLCASSSLTSTDTQYFGPGTRLTVL.

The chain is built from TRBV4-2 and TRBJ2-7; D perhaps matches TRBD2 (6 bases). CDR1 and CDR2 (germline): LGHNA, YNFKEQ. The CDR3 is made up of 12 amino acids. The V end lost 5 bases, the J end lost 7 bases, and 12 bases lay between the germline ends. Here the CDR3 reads CASSATREEQYF. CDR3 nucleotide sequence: TGTGCCAGCAGCGCGACCCGGGAGGAGCAGTACTTC.

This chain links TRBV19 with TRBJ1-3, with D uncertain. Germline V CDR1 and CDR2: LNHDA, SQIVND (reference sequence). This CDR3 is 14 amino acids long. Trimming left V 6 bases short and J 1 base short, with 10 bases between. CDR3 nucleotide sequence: TGTGCCAGTAGGCTTGAGGGTTCTGGAAACACCATATATTTT. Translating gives CASRLEGSGNTIYF. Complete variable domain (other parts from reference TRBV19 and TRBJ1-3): DGGITQSPKYLFRKEGQNVTLSCEQNLNHDAMYWYRQDPGQGLRLIYYSQIVNDFQKGDIAEGYSVSREKKESFPLTVTSAQKNPTAFYLCASRLEGSGNTIYFGEGSWLTVV.

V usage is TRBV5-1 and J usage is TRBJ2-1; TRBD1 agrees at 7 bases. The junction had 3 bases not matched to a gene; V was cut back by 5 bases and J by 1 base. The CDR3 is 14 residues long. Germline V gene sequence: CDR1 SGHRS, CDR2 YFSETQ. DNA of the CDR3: TGCGCCAGCAGGGCACAGGGGTCCTACAATGAGCAGTTCTTC. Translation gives CASRAQGSYNEQFF.